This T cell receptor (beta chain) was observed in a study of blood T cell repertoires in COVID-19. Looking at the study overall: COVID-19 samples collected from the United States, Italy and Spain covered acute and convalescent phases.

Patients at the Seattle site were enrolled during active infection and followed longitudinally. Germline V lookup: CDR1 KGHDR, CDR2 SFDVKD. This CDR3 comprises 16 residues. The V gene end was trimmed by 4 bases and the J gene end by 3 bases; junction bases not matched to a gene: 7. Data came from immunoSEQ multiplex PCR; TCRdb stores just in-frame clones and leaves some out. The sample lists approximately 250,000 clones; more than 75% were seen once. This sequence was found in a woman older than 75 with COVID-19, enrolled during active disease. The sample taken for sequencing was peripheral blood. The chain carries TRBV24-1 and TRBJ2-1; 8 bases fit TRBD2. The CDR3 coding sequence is TGTGCCACCAGTGAGGTTGGTAGCGGGGTCTACAATGAGCAGTTCTTC. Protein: CATSEVGSGVYNEQFF.